This paragraph reports one TCR beta chain. The CDR3 end falls 3 residues outside the read, so it is completed with the germline J gene. All participants had a single incident cervical HPV16 infection, and prevalent HPV16 infections were excluded. This table comes from immunoSEQ multiplex PCR, and its TCRdb copy is limited to in-frame clones, with some not included. The sample shows under 40,000 clones, and approximately 6.4% sits with its ten largest clones. The data are from a study of T cells in women clearing cervical HPV infection. Overall study: Cases were women with histologically confirmed HPV16-related CIN3 or worse, including a couple of invasive cancers. Case blood was drawn a median around 140 days after lesion detection. Blood came at first lesion visit for cases, post-clearance for controls.

The CDR3 covers 15 residues. After removal of 2 bases from V and 6 bases from J, the junction contained 8 bases not matched to a gene. Looked up from germline, CDR1 is DFQATT and CDR2 is SNEGSKA (reference sequence). This TCR was recovered from a woman between 18 and 75 years old with a cervical HPV16 infection that either progressed to CIN3+ or cleared (not recorded which). Sequencing was performed on blood buffy coat. This chain connects TRBV20-1 to TRBJ2-1, with 9 positions matching TRBD1. The CDR3 is CSARPRDRASNEQFF. Incomplete CDR3 DNA: TGCAGTGCTAGACCGCGGGACAGGGCTTCCAATGAG.